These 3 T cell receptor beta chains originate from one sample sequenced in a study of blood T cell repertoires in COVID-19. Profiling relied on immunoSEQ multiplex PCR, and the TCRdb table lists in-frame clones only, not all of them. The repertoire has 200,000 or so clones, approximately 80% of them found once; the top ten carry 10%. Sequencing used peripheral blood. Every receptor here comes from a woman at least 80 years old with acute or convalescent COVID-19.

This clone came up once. The DNA for the CDR3 is TGTGCCAGCAGCTTGCGGGAATACAATGAGCAGTTCTTC. Its translation is CASSLREYNEQFF. J is TRBJ2-1 and V is TRBV5-4; weak D call: TRBD2 (5 bases). In germline, CDR1 is SGHNT, CDR2 YYREEE (reference sequence). The V and J ends lost 1 base and 4 bases respectively, with 6 bases between them. The CDR3 is made up of 13 amino acids.

CDR3 region: CASRWTSGRYEQYF. CDR3 coding DNA: TGTGCCAGCAGGTGGACTAGCGGGAGATACGAGCAGTACTTC. The chain uses TRBV6-1 and TRBJ2-7, with TRBD2 identical over 13 bases. Germline V gene sequence: CDR1 MNHNS, CDR2 SASEGT. The CDR3 covers 14 residues. After removal of 6 bases from V and 4 bases from J, the junction contained 3 bases not matched to a gene.

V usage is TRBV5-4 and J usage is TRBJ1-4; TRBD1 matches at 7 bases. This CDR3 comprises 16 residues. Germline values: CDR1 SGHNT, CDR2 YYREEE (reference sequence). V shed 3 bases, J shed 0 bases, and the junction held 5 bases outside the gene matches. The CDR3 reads CASSSTGDATNEKLFF. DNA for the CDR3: TGTGCCAGCAGCTCCACAGGGGATGCAACTAATGAAAAACTGTTTTTT.